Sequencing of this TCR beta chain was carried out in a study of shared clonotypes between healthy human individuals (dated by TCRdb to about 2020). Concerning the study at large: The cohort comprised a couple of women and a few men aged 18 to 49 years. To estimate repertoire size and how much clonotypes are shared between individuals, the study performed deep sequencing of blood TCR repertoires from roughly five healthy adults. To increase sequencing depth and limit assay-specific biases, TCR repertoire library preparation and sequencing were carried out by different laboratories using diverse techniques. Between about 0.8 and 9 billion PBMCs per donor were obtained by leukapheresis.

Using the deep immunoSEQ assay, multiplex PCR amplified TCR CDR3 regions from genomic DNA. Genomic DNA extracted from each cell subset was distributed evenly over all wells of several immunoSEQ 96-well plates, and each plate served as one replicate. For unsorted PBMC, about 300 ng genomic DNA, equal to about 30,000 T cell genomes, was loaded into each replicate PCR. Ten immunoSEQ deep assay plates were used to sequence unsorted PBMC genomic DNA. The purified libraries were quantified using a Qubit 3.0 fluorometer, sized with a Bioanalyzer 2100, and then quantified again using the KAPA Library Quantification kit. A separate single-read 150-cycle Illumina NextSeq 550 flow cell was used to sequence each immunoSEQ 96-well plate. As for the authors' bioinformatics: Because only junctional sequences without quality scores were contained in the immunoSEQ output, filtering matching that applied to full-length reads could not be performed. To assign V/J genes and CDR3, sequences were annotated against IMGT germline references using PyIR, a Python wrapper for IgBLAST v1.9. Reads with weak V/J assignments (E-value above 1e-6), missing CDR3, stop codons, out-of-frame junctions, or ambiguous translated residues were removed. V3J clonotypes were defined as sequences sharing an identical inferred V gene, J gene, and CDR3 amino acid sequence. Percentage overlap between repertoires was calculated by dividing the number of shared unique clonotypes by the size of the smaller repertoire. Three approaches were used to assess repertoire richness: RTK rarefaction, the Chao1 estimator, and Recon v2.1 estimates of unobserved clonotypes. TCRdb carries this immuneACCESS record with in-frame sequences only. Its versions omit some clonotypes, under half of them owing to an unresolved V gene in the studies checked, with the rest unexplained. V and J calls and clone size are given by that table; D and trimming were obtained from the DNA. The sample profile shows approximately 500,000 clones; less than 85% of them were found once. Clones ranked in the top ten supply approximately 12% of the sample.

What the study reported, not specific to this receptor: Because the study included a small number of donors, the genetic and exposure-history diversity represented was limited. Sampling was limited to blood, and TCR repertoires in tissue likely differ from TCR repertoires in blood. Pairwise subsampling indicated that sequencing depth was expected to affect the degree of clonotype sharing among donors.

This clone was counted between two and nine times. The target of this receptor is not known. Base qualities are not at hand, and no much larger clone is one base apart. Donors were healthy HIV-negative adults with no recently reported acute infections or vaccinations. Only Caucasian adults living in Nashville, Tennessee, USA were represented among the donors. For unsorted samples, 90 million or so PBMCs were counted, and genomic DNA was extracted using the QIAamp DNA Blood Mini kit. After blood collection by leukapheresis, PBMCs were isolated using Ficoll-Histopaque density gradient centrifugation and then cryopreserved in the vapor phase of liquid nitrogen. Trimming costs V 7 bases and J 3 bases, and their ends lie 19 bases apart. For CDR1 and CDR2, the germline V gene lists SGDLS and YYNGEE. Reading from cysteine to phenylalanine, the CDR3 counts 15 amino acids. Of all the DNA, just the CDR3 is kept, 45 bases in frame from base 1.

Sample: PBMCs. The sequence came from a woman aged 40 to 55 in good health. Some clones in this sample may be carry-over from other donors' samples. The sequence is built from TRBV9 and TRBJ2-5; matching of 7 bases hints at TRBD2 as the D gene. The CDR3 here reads CASGVTGGREETQYF. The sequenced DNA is TGTGCCAGCGGGGTAACCGGGGGGCGGGAAGAGACCCAGTACTTC.